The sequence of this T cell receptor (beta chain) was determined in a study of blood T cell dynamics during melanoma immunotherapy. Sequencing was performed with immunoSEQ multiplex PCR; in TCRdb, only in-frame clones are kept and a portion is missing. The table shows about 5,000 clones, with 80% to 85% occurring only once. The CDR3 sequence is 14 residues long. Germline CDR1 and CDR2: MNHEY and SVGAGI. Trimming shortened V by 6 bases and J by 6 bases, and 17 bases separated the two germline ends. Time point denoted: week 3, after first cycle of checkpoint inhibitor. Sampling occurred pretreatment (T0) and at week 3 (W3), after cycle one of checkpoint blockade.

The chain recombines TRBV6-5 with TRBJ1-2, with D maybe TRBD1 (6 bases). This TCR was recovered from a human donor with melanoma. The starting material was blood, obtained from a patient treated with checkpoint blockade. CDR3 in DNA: TGTGCCAGCAGCGCGGGGGGGGCTCCCGATGGCTACACCTTC. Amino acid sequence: CASSAGGAPDGYTF.